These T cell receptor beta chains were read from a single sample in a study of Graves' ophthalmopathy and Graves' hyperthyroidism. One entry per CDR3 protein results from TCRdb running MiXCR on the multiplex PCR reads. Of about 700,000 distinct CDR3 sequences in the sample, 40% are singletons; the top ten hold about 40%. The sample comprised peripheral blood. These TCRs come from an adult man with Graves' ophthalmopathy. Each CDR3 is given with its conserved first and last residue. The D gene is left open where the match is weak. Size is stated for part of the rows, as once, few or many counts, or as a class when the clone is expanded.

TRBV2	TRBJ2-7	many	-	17	CASREGTGTANSYEQYF	TGTGCCAGCAGGGAAGGGACCGGGACCGCTAACTCCTACGAGCAGTACTTC
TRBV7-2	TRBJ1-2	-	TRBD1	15	CASSLGGTGLTGYTF	TGTGCCAGCAGCTTAGGTGGGACAGGGTTAACTGGCTACACCTTC
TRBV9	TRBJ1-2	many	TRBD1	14	CASSVVDRADGYTF	TGTGCCAGCAGCGTAGTCGACAGGGCGGATGGCTACACCTTC
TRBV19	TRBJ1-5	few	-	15	CASSIVFGKDQPQHF	TGTGCCAGTAGTATAGTATTTGGTAAGGATCAGCCCCAGCATTTT
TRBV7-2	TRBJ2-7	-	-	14	CASRDGTRTYEQYF	TGTGCCAGCCGCGACGGGACAAGGACCTACGAGCAGTACTTC
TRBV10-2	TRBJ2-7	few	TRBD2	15	CASSDRSGNSYEQYF	TGCGCCAGCAGTGATCGGAGCGGGAACTCCTACGAGCAGTACTTC
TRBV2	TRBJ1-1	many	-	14	CASRRGRENTEAFF	TGTGCCAGCAGGAGGGGACGGGAGAACACTGAAGCTTTCTTT
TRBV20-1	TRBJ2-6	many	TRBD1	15	CSASRTGSGANVLTF	TGCAGTGCGAGTCGGACAGGTTCTGGGGCCAACGTCCTGACTTTC
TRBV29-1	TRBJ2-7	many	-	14	CSVPAQESQYEQYF	TGCAGCGTCCCAGCCCAGGAAAGCCAATACGAGCAGTACTTC
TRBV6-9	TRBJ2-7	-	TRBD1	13	CASRETGFYEQYF	TGTGCCAGCAGAGAGACAGGGTTCTACGAGCAGTACTTC
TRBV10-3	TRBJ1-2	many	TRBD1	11	CAIGQGDGYTF	TGTGCCATCGGACAGGGGGATGGCTACACCTTC
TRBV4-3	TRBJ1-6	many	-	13	CASSQVEDSPLHF	TGCGCCAGCAGCCAGGTGGAAGATTCACCCCTCCACTTT
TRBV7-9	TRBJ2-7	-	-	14	CASSIRRHSYEQYF	TGCGCCAGCAGTATCAGGCGACACTCCTACGAGCAGTACTTC
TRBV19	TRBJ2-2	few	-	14	CASSGQVGTGELFF	TGTGCCAGTAGTGGCCAGGTTGGAACCGGGGAGCTGTTTTTT
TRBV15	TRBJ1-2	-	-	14	CATSRSRQVGGYTF	TGTGCCACCAGCAGATCTAGACAGGTCGGGGGCTACACCTTC
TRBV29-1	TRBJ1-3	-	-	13	CSVGGVAGNTIYF	TGCAGCGTTGGGGGGGTCGCTGGAAACACCATATATTTT
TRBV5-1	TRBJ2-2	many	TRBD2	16	CASSFDGLAVTGELFF	TGCGCCAGCAGCTTCGACGGACTAGCGGTGACCGGGGAGCTGTTTTTT
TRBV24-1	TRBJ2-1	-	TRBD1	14	CATSDLGQGEEQFF	TGTGCCACCAGTGATTTGGGGCAGGGGGAGGAGCAGTTCTTC
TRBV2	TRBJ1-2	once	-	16	CASREAVWGDNYGYTF	TGTGCCAGCAGGGAGGCCGTTTGGGGAGATAACTATGGCTACACCTTC
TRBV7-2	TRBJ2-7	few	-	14	CASSFGRAQNEQYF	TGTGCCAGCAGCTTCGGCAGGGCTCAAAACGAGCAGTACTTC
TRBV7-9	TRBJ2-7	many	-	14	CASSLVGGTYEQYF	TGCGCCAGCAGCTTGGTTGGCGGCACCTACGAGCAGTACTTC
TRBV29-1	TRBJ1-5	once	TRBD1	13	CSALGQGDQPQHF	TGCAGCGCCCTGGGACAGGGCGATCAGCCCCAGCATTTT
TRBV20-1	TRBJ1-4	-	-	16	CSARGSQGLTNEKLFF	TGCAGTGCCCGAGGGTCCCAGGGTTTGACTAATGAAAAACTGTTTTTT
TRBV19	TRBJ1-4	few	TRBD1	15	CASSASGTGYEKLFF	TGTGCCAGTAGTGCTTCCGGGACAGGGTATGAAAAACTGTTTTTT
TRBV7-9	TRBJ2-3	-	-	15	CASSSHRGDTDTQYF	TGTGCCAGCAGCTCTCACCGAGGAGACACAGATACGCAGTATTTT
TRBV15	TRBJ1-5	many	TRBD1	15	CATSAGQGFGQPQHF	TGTGCCACCAGCGCGGGACAGGGGTTTGGTCAGCCCCAGCATTTT
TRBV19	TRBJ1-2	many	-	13	CASSIRGLDGYTF	TGTGCCAGTAGTATTAGGGGATTAGATGGCTACACCTTC
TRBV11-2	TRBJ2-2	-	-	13	CASRPAVTGELFF	TGTGCCAGCAGACCAGCGGTCACCGGGGAGCTGTTTTTT
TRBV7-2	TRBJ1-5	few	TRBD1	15	CASSPGQGYNQPQHF	TGTGCCAGCAGCCCGGGACAGGGATATAATCAGCCCCAGCATTTT
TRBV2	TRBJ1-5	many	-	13	CASRPGRSEPQHF	TGTGCCAGTAGACCGGGACGCTCAGAGCCCCAGCATTTT
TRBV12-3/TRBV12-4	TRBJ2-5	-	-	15	CASSFALAAGETQYF	TGTGCCAGCAGTTTCGCCCTAGCAGCAGGAGAGACCCAGTACTTC
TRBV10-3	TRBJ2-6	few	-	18	CASSYVGDKVSGANVLTF	TGTGCCAGCAGTTACGTAGGGGACAAGGTTTCTGGGGCCAACGTCCTGACTTTC
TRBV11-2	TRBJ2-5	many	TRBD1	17	CASSLDAEDRVGETQYF	TGTGCCAGCAGCTTAGATGCCGAGGACAGGGTAGGAGAGACCCAGTACTTC
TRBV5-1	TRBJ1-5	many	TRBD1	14	CASSIGQGTQPQHF	TGCGCCAGCAGCATCGGACAGGGCACTCAGCCCCAGCATTTT
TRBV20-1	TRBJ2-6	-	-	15	CSAIQMGSGANVLTF	TGCAGTGCTATACAGATGGGTTCCGGGGCCAACGTCCTGACTTTC
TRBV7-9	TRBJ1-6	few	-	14	CASSQAVYNSPLHF	TGTGCCAGCAGCCAGGCAGTCTATAATTCACCCCTCCACTTT
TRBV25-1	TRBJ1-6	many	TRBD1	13	CASSDWQGVPLHF	TGTGCCAGCAGTGATTGGCAGGGGGTACCCCTCCACTTT
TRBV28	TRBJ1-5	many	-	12	CASSLEGQPQHF	TGTGCCAGCAGCTTAGAGGGTCAGCCCCAGCATTTT
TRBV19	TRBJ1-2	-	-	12	CASTQGNYGYTF	TGTGCCAGTACCCAGGGGAACTATGGCTACACCTTC
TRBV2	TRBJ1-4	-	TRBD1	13	CASRDGQGEVLFF	TGTGCCAGCAGAGACGGACAGGGGGAAGTTCTGTTTTTT
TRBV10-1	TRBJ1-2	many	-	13	CASSEYTDYGYTF	TGCGCCAGCAGTGAGTACACTGACTATGGCTACACCTTC
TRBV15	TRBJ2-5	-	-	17	CATSRDQGSGTQETQYF	TGTGCCACCAGCAGAGATCAGGGGTCCGGGACCCAAGAGACCCAGTACTTC
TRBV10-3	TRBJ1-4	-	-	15	CASSARRDLREKLFF	TGTGCCAGCAGTGCCCGCCGGGACCTACGGGAAAAACTGTTTTTT
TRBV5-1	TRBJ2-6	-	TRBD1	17	CASSSGQGAPGANVLTF	TGCGCCAGCAGCTCGGGACAGGGGGCGCCCGGGGCCAACGTCCTGACTTTC